The 25 T cell receptor beta chains below all came from one sample that was sequenced in a study of response to subunit inactivated influenza vaccine. A single record per CDR3 protein comes from TCRdb applying MiXCR to the RT-PCR reads. The sample has about 500,000 distinct CDR3 sequences; under 8.5% are singletons. Sequences were derived from PBMCs from blood, sampled about 23 months after vaccination. The receptors were gathered from a man in his fifties or sixties who received an inactivated influenza vaccine.

This clonotype has more than one count but fewer than ten. J is TRBJ2-5 and V is TRBV11-1; perhaps TRBD1 as D (5 bases). The CDR3 is 15 residues long. Trimming cost V 4 bases and J 7 bases, with 19 bases left between them. Germline CDR1 is SGHAT and CDR2 is FQDESV (reference sequence). The CDR3 loop is CASSSRQTSRGTQYF. CDR3 nucleotide sequence: TGTGCCAGCAGCTCCCGACAGACGTCCAGAGGGACCCAGTACTTC.

This clonotype was seen ten or more times. The J gene is TRBJ2-2, the V gene TRBV6-5; D gene ambiguous. Looked up from germline, CDR1 is MNHEY and CDR2 is SVGAGI. The CDR3 length is 11 residues. Trimming took 6 bases from V and 6 from J, leaving 5 bases between them. CDR3 nucleotide sequence: TGTGCCAGCAGCTTCGCCGGGGAGCTGTTTTTT. It is translated as CASSFAGELFF.

A word on this clonotype: A much larger clone differs from this one at a single base, so this may be a read error. V usage is TRBV12-3 or TRBV12-4 and J usage is TRBJ2-2; possibly TRBD1 for D (5 bases). Trimming shortened V by 6 bases and J by 2 bases, and 10 bases separated the two germline ends. CDR3 length equals 14 residues. CDR3 DNA sequence: TGTGCCAGCAGACAGGCGGCAAACACCGGGGAGCTGTTTTTT. Protein: CASRQAANTGELFF.

Note on this clonotype: A much more abundant neighbour one base away suggests this may be a read error. J is TRBJ2-5 and V is TRBV11-2; D is perhaps TRBD1 (6 bases). CDR1 SGHAT and CDR2 FQNNGV come from the germline V gene. V was trimmed by 5 bases and J by 3 bases, leaving 10 bases between them. This CDR3 has 13 residues. The CDR3 nucleotides read TGTGCCAGCAGCCCGGGACACAAAGAGACCCAGTACTTC. This gives the protein CASSPGHKETQYF.

This clonotype was counted between two and nine times. This rearrangement joins TRBV5-1 to TRBJ2-7, with 7 bases aligning to TRBD1. The germline V gene has CDR1 SGHRS and CDR2 YFSETQ. CDR3 length: 17 amino acids. With V trimmed by 4 bases and J by 0 bases, 13 bases remained unmatched. CDR3 sequence reads: CASSLGSDRPSSYEQYF. DNA for the CDR3: TGCGCCAGCAGCCTGGGCTCGGACAGGCCATCCTCCTACGAGCAGTACTTC.

This clonotype was counted ten times or more. The genes are TRBV4-1 and TRBJ2-1, with no clear D. Germline loops: CDR1 MGHRA, CDR2 YSYEKL. CDR3 size: 16 residues. V lost 1 base and J 2 bases, leaving 12 bases between the germline ends. CDR3: CASSQAETSPYNEQFF. The CDR3 nucleotides are TGCGCCAGCAGCCAAGCGGAAACCTCCCCCTACAATGAGCAGTTCTTC.

This clonotype was seen many times. The gene calls are TRBV20-1 and TRBJ2-5; unclear D gene. V was trimmed by 1 base and J by 1 base, leaving 10 bases between them. This CDR3 contains 14 residues. Germline CDR1 is DFQATT and CDR2 is SNEGSKA (reference sequence). DNA for the CDR3: TGCAGTGCTAGAGGAGGTCAGGTCCAAGAGACCCAGTACTTC. Its translation: CSARGGQVQETQYF.

This chain links TRBV29-1 with TRBJ2-7, with D tentatively TRBD1 (6 bases). The CDR3 loop spans 11 amino acids. Germline loops: CDR1 SQVTM, CDR2 ANQGSEA. V was cut by 5 bases and J by 3 bases, with 8 bases left in between. The CDR3 DNA reads as TGCAGCGTTCTCAGGGGCTACGAGCAGTACTTC. Amino acid sequence: CSVLRGYEQYF.

This clonotype was seen repeatedly, ten times or more. J is TRBJ2-3 and V is TRBV9; 8 bases match TRBD1. The CDR3 spans 16 residues. Per the germline V gene, CDR1 is SGDLS and CDR2 is YYNGEE. The ends lost 0 bases at V and 3 bases at J; junction bases unmatched: 6. CDR3 protein: CASSVETGEGTDTQYF. CDR3 DNA sequence: TGTGCCAGCAGCGTAGAGACAGGGGAAGGTACAGATACGCAGTATTTT.

This chain connects TRBV9 to TRBJ1-6; the match to TRBD1 covers 7 bases. The ends lost 4 bases at V and 8 bases at J; junction bases unmatched: 12. The V gene's germline CDR1 is SGDLS and CDR2 YYNGEE. This CDR3 has 16 amino acids. CDR3 DNA sequence: TGTGCCAGCAGCCCTTCAGTCTTAGGGGGCGATTCACCCCTCCACTTT. This encodes CASSPSVLGGDSPLHF.

The chain recombines TRBV9 with TRBJ1-5; D gene ambiguous. Germline CDR1 SGDLS, CDR2 YYNGEE. Trimming took 0 bases from V and 4 from J, leaving 8 bases between them. CDR3 size: 14 residues. The CDR3 DNA follows: TGTGCCAGCAGCGTAGAAAAACCGAATCAGCCCCAGCATTTT. Its protein is CASSVEKPNQPQHF.

This clonotype was detected a few times. This sequence joins TRBV5-1 and TRBJ2-7, with D perhaps TRBD1 or TRBD2 (5 bases each). Trimming pared 0 bases from V and 3 bases from J, leaving 13 bases between. Germline CDR1 is SGHRS and CDR2 is YFSETQ. The CDR3 extends over 15 amino acids. Written as DNA, the CDR3 is TGCGCCAGCAGCTTGGAACTGGGGACCGGCTACGAGCAGTACTTC. It translates to CASSLELGTGYEQYF.

The chain carries TRBV15 and TRBJ2-3; 9 bases line up with TRBD1. Germline CDR1 LNHNV, CDR2 YYDKDF (reference sequence). V was pared by 7 bases and J by 4 bases, with 9 bases of the junction left unmatched. The CDR3 is 15 residues long. CDR3 sequence: CATTPGQGLSDTQYF. The CDR3 coding sequence is TGTGCCACCACCCCGGGACAGGGTTTGTCAGATACGCAGTATTTT.

In this sample, this clonotype turned up many times. The gene calls are TRBV7-9 and TRBJ2-1, with D unresolved. This CDR3 contains 12 residues. Trimming took off 2 bases at V and 5 bases at J, with 4 bases between the two ends. Germline CDR1 SEHNR, CDR2 FQNEAQ (reference sequence). CDR3 nucleotides: TGTGCCAGCAGCTTACTAAACAATGAGCAGTTCTTC. It translates to CASSLLNNEQFF.

This clonotype was seen many times. The chain employs TRBV29-1 and TRBJ2-3; D perhaps matches TRBD1 (6 bases). CDR1 and CDR2 (germline): SQVTM, ANQGSEA. There are 13 residues in the CDR3. V lost 5 bases to trimming and J lost 2 bases, with 11 bases between them. CDR3: CSVSDSITDTQYF. In nucleotides, the CDR3 is TGCAGCGTTTCGGACAGTATCACAGATACGCAGTATTTT.

The gene calls are TRBV20-1 and TRBJ2-3; no clear D. The length of the CDR3 is 15 residues. V lost 5 bases, J lost 1 base, and 16 bases lay in between. Germline V gene lookup returns CDR1 DFQATT and CDR2 SNEGSKA (reference sequence). Written as DNA, the CDR3 is TGCAGTGCTTTTCTCCCAGAATTCGGCACAGATACGCAGTATTTT. Its translation is CSAFLPEFGTDTQYF.

This clonotype has more than one count but fewer than ten. The V and J genes are TRBV29-1 and TRBJ2-4, with unresolved D. Germline loops: CDR1 SQVTM, CDR2 ANQGSEA. CDR3 length: 11 residues. The V end lost 6 bases, the J end lost 8 bases, and 11 bases lay between the germline ends. CDR3 nucleotide sequence: TGCAGCGTGTTAAAAGTGGACATTCAGTACTTC. Its protein is CSVLKVDIQYF. Full variable domain (outside the CDR3, taken from reference TRBV29-1 and TRBJ2-4): SAVISQKPSRDICQRGTSLTIQCQVDSQVTMMFWYRQQPGQSLTLIATANQGSEATYESGFVIDKFPISRPNLTFSTLTVSNMSPEDSSIYLCSVLKVDIQYFGAGTRLSVL.

This clonotype was counted only a few times. This rearrangement joins TRBV20-1 to TRBJ2-5, with D unclear. V dropped 3 bases and J dropped 5 bases, with 19 bases sitting between them. The CDR3 is 15 residues long. Germline loops: CDR1 DFQATT, CDR2 SNEGSKA (reference sequence). CDR3 loop: CSASGWQSLVETQYF. CDR3 in DNA: TGCAGTGCTAGTGGTTGGCAGTCCCTTGTTGAGACCCAGTACTTC.

This clonotype has more than one count but fewer than ten. The rearrangement joins TRBV7-9 to TRBJ2-2; D is uncertain. V was cut by 1 base and J by 6 bases, with 9 bases left in between. Germline V lookup: CDR1 SEHNR, CDR2 FQNEAQ (reference sequence). The CDR3 totals 14 residues. The CDR3 DNA reads TGTGCCAGCAGCTTAGTTGGGGTTGCCGGGGAGCTGTTTTTT. It translates to CASSLVGVAGELFF.

The rearrangement uses TRBV4-3 and TRBJ2-7, with 8 bases fitting TRBD1. Germline CDR1 LGHNA, CDR2 YSLEER. The CDR3 sequence is 13 residues long. Trimming took 2 bases from V and 6 from J; bases not matched to a gene: 3. CDR3 residues: CASSQTTGVEQYF. Here the CDR3 DNA reads TGCGCCAGCAGCCAAACGACAGGGGTCGAGCAGTACTTC.

With respect to this clonotype: The junction departs from germline at one end; a sequencing error may be responsible. V usage is TRBV9 and J usage is TRBJ2-5; D is tentatively TRBD1 or TRBD2 (5 bases each). The CDR3 loop spans 16 amino acids. The germline V gene encodes CDR1 SGDLS and CDR2 YYNGEE. The CDR3 region has the DNA TGTGCCAGCAGCGTTAGAAGCGGACACCTTCAAGATACCCAGTACTTC. This gives the protein CASSVRSGHLQDTQYF.

V usage is TRBV11-2 and J usage is TRBJ2-3; 7 bases align to TRBD1. Trimming cost V 1 base and J 2 bases; bases outside gene matches: 6. The CDR3 runs to 16 residues. Per germline, CDR1 SGHAT and CDR2 FQNNGV. CDR3 amino acids: CASSLAGQLNTDTQYF. CDR3 nucleotides: TGTGCCAGCAGCTTAGCGGGACAGCTCAACACAGATACGCAGTATTTT.

The genes are TRBV10-2 and TRBJ2-2, with TRBD1 as a possible D gene (5 bases). This CDR3 contains 13 residues. The germline V and J ends were trimmed by 7 bases and 4 bases, with 10 bases remaining between them. Germline loops: CDR1 WSHSY, CDR2 SAAADI. CDR3 DNA: TGCGCCAGCATCGCAGGGTCCACCGGGGAGCTGTTTTTT. Translating it yields CASIAGSTGELFF.

This clonotype was picked up many times. The rearrangement links TRBV28 to TRBJ2-3; D tentatively fits TRBD1 or TRBD2 (5 bases each). This CDR3 spans 17 amino acids. Deletions cut 5 bases from V and 0 bases from J, with 18 bases between. CDR1 and CDR2 from the germline V gene are MDHEN and SYDVKM. The CDR3 region is CASSILSGTTSTDTQYF. CDR3 sequence (DNA): TGTGCCAGCAGTATACTATCCGGGACGACTAGCACAGATACGCAGTATTTT.

This clonotype turned up a few times. The rearrangement joins TRBV28 to TRBJ2-5; either TRBD1 or TRBD2 may fit D (5 bases each). Trimming removed 5 bases from V and 5 bases from J, with 21 bases in between. Germline CDR1 is MDHEN and CDR2 is SYDVKM. The CDR3 extends over 16 amino acids. The CDR3 nucleotides are TGTGCCAGCAGTCCCGTCTCTTTTCGGGGCGGGGAGACCCAGTACTTC. Protein: CASSPVSFRGGETQYF.